Reported below is one TCR beta chain. This CDR3 is 14 amino acids long. Germline CDR1 SNHLY, CDR2 FYNNEI. The V end lost 10 bases, the J end lost 3 bases, and 16 bases lay between the germline ends. The entry originates in a study of OX40 agonist ivuxolimab in advanced cancers. Profiled with immunoSEQ multiplex PCR; TCRdb holds only in-frame clones, not every one. The profile shows tens of thousands of clones, 65% to 85% of them singletons. The source of this sequence is an adult with an advanced solid tumor such as melanoma, head and neck, liver or kidney cancer. V gene TRBV2 combines with J gene TRBJ1-5; D is possibly TRBD1 (5 bases). Sequenced here: CD4+ or CD8+ T cells sorted from blood, sampled in a trial of the OX40 agonist ivuxolimab. As DNA, the CDR3 is TGTGCCACCTCTGGGACCAACCCCAATCAGCCCCAGCATTTT. It is translated as CATSGTNPNQPQHF.